This T cell receptor beta chain emerged from a study of cytomegalovirus exposure and HLA in healthy donors. Study context: Out of 150 million to 200 million T cells, an earlier analysis found more than 95 million unique TCR beta sequences in total. Findings and caveats of the study: Three chains linked to CMV were shown in vitro to be specific for CMV antigens. A further, later analysis showed that HLA-associated TCR beta chains (compared with equally common others) were more clonally expanded.

The study ran its PCR with 60 Vbeta and 13 Jbeta primers. Clones were read by immunoSEQ multiplex PCR, and TCRdb kept only the in-frame ones, dropping some. The table lists roughly 84,000 clones, under 80% of them singletons. Note on this clone: Its antigen is as yet unknown.

The clonotype comes from a human donor in good health. Sequencing was carried out using PBMCs.

CDR3 sequence reads: CSVYGQGVNYEQYF. For the CDR3, the DNA is TGCAGCGTTTACGGACAGGGAGTCAACTACGAGCAGTACTTC. V is TRBV29-1 and J is TRBJ2-7; 8 bases fit TRBD1. The CDR3 loop spans 14 amino acids. J lost 3 bases, V lost 5 bases, and 9 bases had no gene match. Germline CDR1 is SQVTM and CDR2 is ANQGSEA.